These 8 T cell receptor beta chains were all obtained from the same sample, sequenced in a study of T-cell reconstitution after alpha-beta-depleted transplantation in children. This sample's TCRbeta library carried unique molecular identifier barcodes. TCRdb used MiXCR to reprocess the PCR reads, holding one entry per CDR3 protein. The sample contains fewer than 150,000 distinct CDR3 sequences, around 9.8% of which appear only once. This specimen was PBMCs, mostly from graft donor cells, taken 180 days after TCRalphabeta/CD19-depleted stem cell transplant. These TCRs come from a girl under two years old who had a stem cell transplant for combined immunodeficiency, so the T cells may come from the graft donor.

The sample holds a few counts of this clonotype. The chain couples TRBV6-2 or TRBV6-3 to TRBJ2-3; maybe TRBD2 (6 bases). CDR3 length: 13 amino acids. Between the trimmed V and J ends, which lost 7 bases and 4 bases, there was a span of 12 bases. Germline V gives CDR1 MNHEY, CDR2 SVGEGT. Here the CDR3 DNA reads TGTGCCAGCACCTCCGGGAGCCCAGATACGCAGTATTTT. This sequence encodes CASTSGSPDTQYF.

The chain is built from TRBV11-2 and TRBJ2-4, with D possibly matching TRBD1 (6 bases). Per the germline V gene, CDR1 is SGHAT and CDR2 is FQNNGV. Trimming took 2 bases from V and 2 from J, leaving 16 bases between them. The CDR3 has 17 amino acids. The CDR3 DNA reads as TGTGCCAGCAGCTTAAGGGGGAGAGGTGGGACCAAAAACATTCAGTACTTC. This translates into CASSLRGRGGTKNIQYF.

The chain employs TRBV20-1 and TRBJ2-1; the D gene is possibly TRBD1 (6 bases). In germline, CDR1 is DFQATT, CDR2 SNEGSKA (reference sequence). CDR3 length: 14 residues. Between the trimmed V and J ends, which lost 3 bases and 3 bases, there was a span of 12 bases. For the CDR3, the DNA is TGCAGTGCTAGTACAGGGTGGCACTACAATGAGCAGTTCTTC. Translating it yields CSASTGWHYNEQFF.

This clonotype was detected only a few times. The V and J genes are TRBV7-8 and TRBJ2-7; 7 bases align to TRBD1. The CDR3 is 14 residues long. The germline gives CDR1 SGHVS, CDR2 FQNEAQ. After removal of 5 bases from V and 1 base from J, the junction contained 5 bases not matched to a gene. CDR3 amino acids: CASSPTGVSYEQYF. CDR3 nucleotides: TGTGCCAGCAGCCCAACAGGGGTATCCTACGAGCAGTACTTC.

This chain connects TRBV12-5 to TRBJ1-4; 7 bases agree with TRBD1. CDR1 and CDR2 from the germline V gene are LGHNT and FRNRAP. This CDR3 contains 14 residues. Trimming took 5 bases from V and 7 from J; bases not matched to a gene: 7. The CDR3 is CASGDGQVGEKLFF. The DNA of the CDR3 is TGTGCTAGTGGTGACGGACAGGTTGGTGAAAAACTGTTTTTT.

The sample holds a few counts of this clonotype. CDR3 loop: CASSLTESYEQYF. The DNA of the CDR3 is TGCGCCAGCAGCTTGACGGAATCCTACGAGCAGTACTTC. This chain connects TRBV5-1 to TRBJ2-7; D remains ambiguous. This CDR3 is 13 amino acids long. V was cut by 1 base and J by 1 base, with 6 bases left in between. Germline assignment: CDR1 SGHRS and CDR2 YFSETQ. Variable domain in full (rest from reference TRBV5-1 and TRBJ2-7): KAGVTQTPRYLIKTRGQQVTLSCSPISGHRSVSWYQQTPGQGLQFLFEYFSETQRNKGNFPGRFSGRQFSNSRSEMNVSTLELGDSALYLCASSLTESYEQYFGPGTRLTVT.

This clonotype has at least ten counts. The chain is built from TRBV5-1 and TRBJ2-3; 9 positions match TRBD1. Germline assignment: CDR1 SGHRS and CDR2 YFSETQ. Losses at the gene ends were 9 bases for V and 5 bases for J; bases not matched to a gene: 7. The CDR3 runs to 13 residues. The CDR3 loop reads CATGTGLEDTQYF. Written as DNA, the CDR3 is TGCGCCACCGGGACAGGGCTTGAAGATACGCAGTATTTT. Full variable domain (missing parts from reference TRBV5-1 and TRBJ2-3): KAGVTQTPRYLIKTRGQQVTLSCSPISGHRSVSWYQQTPGQGLQFLFEYFSETQRNKGNFPGRFSGRQFSNSRSEMNVSTLELGDSALYLCATGTGLEDTQYFGPGTRLTVL.

The genes are TRBV12-3 or TRBV12-4 and TRBJ2-3; D is unclear. The J call is doubtful: the DNA matches TRBJ1-5 better. The CDR3 spans 11 residues. CDR3 protein: CASSLTDTQHF. The CDR3 DNA is TGTGCCAGCAGCTTAACAGATACGCAGCATTTT.